This passage covers 14 T cell receptor beta chains from one sample sequenced in a study of CD8 T cells in Susac syndrome. With random hexamers, reverse transcription was performed on about 0.45 to 1 ug of RNA. MiXCR, applied by TCRdb to the immunoSEQ multiplex PCR reads, yields one record per CDR3 protein. Among 150,000 to 200,000 distinct CDR3 sequences listed, around nine tenths were seen once. What was sequenced was CD4+ T cells from PBMCs. Every receptor here comes from a human donor with Susac syndrome.

This clonotype came up once. This chain links TRBV20-1 with TRBJ2-6, with 7 positions matching TRBD1. V lost 6 bases, J lost 1 base, and 6 bases stayed unmatched. CDR3 length: 15 residues. The germline CDR1 and CDR2 sequences are DFQATT and SNEGSKA (reference sequence). CDR3 sequence: CSANRGESGANVLTF. CDR3 DNA sequence: TGCAGTGCGAACAGGGGAGAATCTGGGGCCAACGTCCTGACTTTC.

This chain uses TRBV27 with TRBJ2-1; a weak D match, TRBD2 (6 bases). V was clipped by 3 bases and J by 2 bases, with 14 bases between them. The CDR3 extends over 16 amino acids. Germline-derived CDR1 and CDR2 are MNHEY and SMNVEV (reference sequence). As DNA, the CDR3 is TGTGCCAGCAGTTTGGTTCGGGGGAGCGCCTACAATGAGCAGTTCTTC. Its translation: CASSLVRGSAYNEQFF.

V and J are TRBV5-1 and TRBJ2-7, with 12 nucleotides matching TRBD1. Germline V gene sequence: CDR1 SGHRS, CDR2 YFSETQ. The CDR3 consists of 14 residues. Unmatched junction bases numbered 6, after V lost 5 bases and J lost 6 bases. The CDR3 sequence is CASSYGTGGVEQYF. The CDR3 DNA follows: TGCGCCAGCAGTTACGGGACAGGGGGCGTCGAGCAGTACTTC.

The V gene is TRBV3-1, the J gene TRBJ1-5; D is undetermined. The length of the CDR3 is 13 residues. The ends were cut back, 0 bases at V and 8 bases at J, with 8 bases in the middle. CDR1 and CDR2 (germline): LGHDT, YNNKEL (reference sequence). The DNA for the CDR3 is TGTGCCAGCAGCCAAGATCGTTTTGAGCCCCAGCATTTT. This codes for CASSQDRFEPQHF. The entire variable domain, with the rest obtained from reference TRBV3-1 and TRBJ1-5, is as follows: DTAVSQTPKYLVTQMGNDKSIKCEQNLGHDTMYWYKQDSKKFLKIMFSYNNKELIINETVPNRFSPKSPDKAHLNLHINSLELGDSAVYFCASSQDRFEPQHFGDGTRLSIL.

The chain links TRBV20-1 to TRBJ1-1; D is unresolved. The germline V and J ends were trimmed by 3 bases and 1 base, with 9 bases remaining between them. The CDR3 is made up of 13 amino acids. Germline V gives CDR1 DFQATT, CDR2 SNEGSKA (reference sequence). The CDR3 region has the DNA TGCAGTGCTAGGTCGCAGTGGAACACTGAAGCTTTCTTT. As protein: CSARSQWNTEAFF.

The J gene is TRBJ2-3, the V gene TRBV5-1; perhaps TRBD2 as D (6 bases). This CDR3 has 15 residues. Germline lookup yields CDR1 SGHRS and CDR2 YFSETQ. The germline V and J ends were trimmed by 2 bases and 6 bases, with 16 bases remaining between them. CDR3 in amino acids: CASSLGGGLADTQYF. CDR3 nucleotide sequence: TGCGCCAGCAGCTTAGGTGGAGGGCTGGCGGATACGCAGTATTTT.

The chain combines TRBV6-5 with TRBJ2-2, with D perhaps TRBD2 (7 bases). The germline V and J ends were trimmed by 5 bases and 7 bases, with 17 bases remaining between them. In germline, CDR1 is MNHEY, CDR2 SVGAGI. The CDR3 contains 15 residues. Written as DNA, the CDR3 is TGTGCCAGCAGTACCCGTCGCGGGGGCGGCGGGGAGCTGTTTTTT. Its protein is CASSTRRGGGGELFF.

V and J are TRBV19 and TRBJ1-5, with TRBD1 matching over 10 bases. CDR1 and CDR2 from the germline V gene are LNHDA and SQIVND (reference sequence). The CDR3 covers 15 residues. V gave up 3 bases and J gave up 6 bases; unmatched junction bases: 5. The CDR3 loop is CASSIGDRGGQPQHF. The CDR3 coding sequence is TGTGCCAGTAGTATCGGGGACAGGGGTGGTCAGCCCCAGCATTTT. Full variable domain (remainder filled in from reference TRBV19 and TRBJ1-5): DGGITQSPKYLFRKEGQNVTLSCEQNLNHDAMYWYRQDPGQGLRLIYYSQIVNDFQKGDIAEGYSVSREKKESFPLTVTSAQKNPTAFYLCASSIGDRGGQPQHFGDGTRLSIL.

The V gene is TRBV5-6, the J gene TRBJ1-5, with 10 bases identical to TRBD1. Per germline, CDR1 SGHDT and CDR2 YYEEEE. V lost 4 bases to trimming and J lost 0 bases; unmatched junction nucleotides: 7. The CDR3 spans 17 residues. CDR3 sequence reads: CASSQTGTGVSNQPQHF. The CDR3 region has the DNA TGTGCCAGCAGCCAAACCGGGACAGGGGTTAGCAATCAGCCCCAGCATTTT.

The CDR3 DNA sequence: TGTGCCACCAGCAGAGATTTTGGCAACGAGCAGTACTTC. The encoded protein is CATSRDFGNEQYF. The V call is TRBV15, the J call TRBJ2-7; no clear D gene. CDR1 is LNHNV, CDR2 YYDKDF, per germline (reference sequence). This CDR3 has 13 residues. V gave up 0 bases and J gave up 5 bases, with 8 bases separating them.

The chain couples TRBV7-8 to TRBJ1-1; D may be TRBD1 (5 bases). Trimming stripped 3 bases from V and 0 bases from J, with 8 bases between. Per the germline V gene, CDR1 is SGHVS and CDR2 is FQNEAQ. The CDR3 totals 14 residues. CDR3 nucleotide sequence: TGTGCCAGCAGCTTGGGACCGATGAACACTGAAGCTTTCTTT. This gives the protein CASSLGPMNTEAFF. Full variable domain (rest looked up from reference TRBV7-8 and TRBJ1-1): GAGVSQSPRYKVAKRGQDVALRCDPISGHVSLFWYQQALGQGPEFLTYFQNEAQLDKSGLPSDRFFAERPEGSVSTLKIQRTQQEDSAVYLCASSLGPMNTEAFFGQGTRLTVV.

For the CDR3, the DNA is TGTGCCAGCAGCTTTCGGACTAGCGGGTACAATGAGCAGTTCTTC. This codes for CASSFRTSGYNEQFF. This chain connects TRBV7-2 to TRBJ2-1, with TRBD2 matching 11 bases. V shed 3 bases, J shed 4 bases, and the junction held 2 bases outside the gene matches. Per germline, CDR1 SGHTA and CDR2 FQGNSA. The CDR3 sequence is 15 residues long.

This clonotype came up once. This chain joins TRBV4-2 and TRBJ2-2, with TRBD1 matching 12 bases. Germline V gene lookup returns CDR1 LGHNA and CDR2 YNFKEQ. The ends lost 0 bases at V and 4 bases at J; junction bases unmatched: 6. The CDR3 contains 18 residues. The CDR3 DNA reads TGTGCCAGCAGCCAAGAGGGACAGGGGGCGTGGGGCACCGGGGAGCTGTTTTTT. Translation gives CASSQEGQGAWGTGELFF.

The rearrangement joins TRBV3-1 to TRBJ1-4; D might be TRBD1 (5 bases). The CDR3 consists of 12 residues. Germline CDR1 LGHDT, CDR2 YNNKEL (reference sequence). The V end was cut by 4 bases, the J end by 8 bases, with 8 bases between. The CDR3 region has the DNA TGTGCCAGCAGCCCACAGGCAGAAAAACTGTTTTTT. It is translated as CASSPQAEKLFF.